This passage covers 7 T cell receptor beta chains from one sample sequenced in a study of identical twins. TCRdb passed the 5' RACE reads through MiXCR, listing each CDR3 protein once. The sample yields some 500,000 distinct CDR3 sequences, around 15% seen once. This same sample was also part of a study on yellow fever vaccine responses in identical twins.

The sequencing input was CD4+ T cells sorted from blood. The source is a woman aged 18-30 years in good health.

This clonotype was seen ten or more times. The rearrangement joins TRBV3-1 to TRBJ2-2, with D perhaps TRBD2 (6 bases). This CDR3 has 15 residues. V was shortened by 0 bases and J by 5 bases, with 10 bases between the two germline ends. Germline-derived CDR1 and CDR2 are LGHDT and YNNKEL (reference sequence). This CDR3 is CASSQDFRETGELFF. The CDR3 DNA is TGTGCCAGCAGCCAAGATTTTCGGGAGACCGGGGAGCTGTTTTTT.

This clonotype was detected once. V usage is TRBV18 and J usage is TRBJ2-7; 10 nucleotides match TRBD1. Trimming cost V 5 bases and J 4 bases; bases outside gene matches: 17. In germline, CDR1 is KGHSH, CDR2 LQKENI. This CDR3 comprises 18 residues. Here the CDR3 DNA reads TGTGCCAGCTCATTTACCGGGACAGGGGCCTTAGGGGTATACGAGCAGTACTTC. Residues: CASSFTGTGALGVYEQYF.

The CDR3 DNA is TGTGCCATCAGTCCGGAGGGGCATGGGGTCCTCCAGTTCTTC. Translation gives CAISPEGHGVLQFF. The chain recombines TRBV10-3 with TRBJ2-1; TRBD2 is a possible D gene (6 bases). The length of the CDR3 is 14 residues. Germline CDR1 is ENHRY and CDR2 is SYGVKD. V lost 5 bases to trimming and J lost 13 bases, with 21 bases between them.

This rearrangement joins TRBV7-6 to TRBJ2-7; D may be TRBD2 (6 bases). CDR1 and CDR2 from the germline V gene are SGHVS and FNYEAQ. The CDR3 loop spans 14 amino acids. V was clipped by 1 base and J by 1 base, with 8 bases between them. CDR3 coding DNA: TGTGCCAGCAGCTTAGGGGGGGAGTCCTACGAGCAGTACTTC. This encodes CASSLGGESYEQYF.

This chain connects TRBV6-6 to TRBJ2-4, with unresolved D. The CDR3 has 13 amino acids. CDR1 is MNHNY, CDR2 SVGAGI, per germline (reference sequence). Trimming took 7 bases from V and 2 from J, leaving 9 bases between them. The CDR3 nucleotides read TGTGCCAGCATGTCAGGAACCAAAAACATTCAGTACTTC. Amino acid sequence: CASMSGTKNIQYF.

The chain uses TRBV15 and TRBJ1-5, with TRBD1 matching over 7 bases. With 4 bases clipped from V and 7 bases from J, the junction kept 7 bases outside the gene matches. In germline, CDR1 is LNHNV, CDR2 YYDKDF (reference sequence). The CDR3 contains 14 residues. The CDR3 here is CATSTAGGGQPQHF. The CDR3 nucleotides read TGTGCCACCAGCACCGCAGGGGGGGGGCAGCCCCAGCATTTT.

The chain is built from TRBV3-1 and TRBJ2-1, with TRBD1 identical over 10 bases. The germline V gene has CDR1 LGHDT and CDR2 YNNKEL (reference sequence). The length of the CDR3 is 15 residues. V trimming: 4 bases; J trimming: 8 bases; junction bases outside the gene matches: 8. CDR3: CASSPRDRGRDEQFF. CDR3 DNA: TGTGCCAGCAGCCCCCGAGACAGGGGGCGCGATGAGCAGTTCTTC.